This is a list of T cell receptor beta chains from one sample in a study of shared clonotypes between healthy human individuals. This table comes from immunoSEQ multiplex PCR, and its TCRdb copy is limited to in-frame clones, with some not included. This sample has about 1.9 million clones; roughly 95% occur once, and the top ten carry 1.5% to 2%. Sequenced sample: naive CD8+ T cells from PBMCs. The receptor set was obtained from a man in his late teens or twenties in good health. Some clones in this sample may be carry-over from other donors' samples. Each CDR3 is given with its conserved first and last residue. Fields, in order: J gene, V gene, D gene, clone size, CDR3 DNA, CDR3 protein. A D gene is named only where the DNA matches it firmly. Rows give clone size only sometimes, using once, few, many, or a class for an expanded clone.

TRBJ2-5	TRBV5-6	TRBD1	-	TGTGCCAGCAGCACGGACAGGGGGCAGTCGGTGCGAGAGACCCAGTACTTC	CASSTDRGQSVRETQYF
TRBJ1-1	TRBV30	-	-	TGTGCCTGGAGGGGAAGGGGGGTGAACACTGAAGCTTTCTTT	CAWRGRGVNTEAFF
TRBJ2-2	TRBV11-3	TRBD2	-	TGTGCCAGCAGCCCTAGCGGGAGAGGCACCGGGGAGCTGTTTTTT	CASSPSGRGTGELFF
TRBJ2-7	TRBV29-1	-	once	TGCAGCGTTGTAAGAGGGGGGCCCTACTACGAGCAGTACTTC	CSVVRGGPYYEQYF
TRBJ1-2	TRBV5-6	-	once	TGTGCCAGCAGTCCTATCTCGGGGGCGGAGGGCTACACCTTC	CASSPISGAEGYTF
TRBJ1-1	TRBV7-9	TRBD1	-	TGTGCCAGCAGCCCCAAAGCCGGGACAGGGAGGGGACTGAGGGAAGCTTTCTTT	CASSPKAGTGRGLREAFF
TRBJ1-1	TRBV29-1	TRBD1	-	TGCAGCGCTGGGACAGGGGGCTTGAACACTGAAGCTTTCTTT	CSAGTGGLNTEAFF
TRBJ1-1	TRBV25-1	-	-	TGTGCCAGCAGTGAATTCAGGGGCACTGAAGCTTTCTTT	CASSEFRGTEAFF
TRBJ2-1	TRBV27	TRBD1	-	TGTGCCAGCAGTTTAGGCCCGGGACAGGGTTGGAATGAGCAGTTCTTC	CASSLGPGQGWNEQFF
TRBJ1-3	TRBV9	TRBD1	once	TGTGCCAGCAGCGGGACAGGGGGCAGTGGAAACACCATATATTTT	CASSGTGGSGNTIYF
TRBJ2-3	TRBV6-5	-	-	TGTGCCAGCAGTTACTCGATCGGGCCGACACCAGATACGCAGTATTTT	CASSYSIGPTPDTQYF
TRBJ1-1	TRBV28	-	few	TGTGCCAGACGCAAGACAGGGAACACTGAAGCTTTCTTT	CARRKTGNTEAFF
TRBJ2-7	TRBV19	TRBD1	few	TGTGCCAGTAGCGACAGGGGCTACGAGCAGTACTTC	CASSDRGYEQYF
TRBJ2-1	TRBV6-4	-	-	TGTGCCAGCAGCCCTAACTTGGGGGAGGCACGGTACAATGAGCAGTTCTTC	CASSPNLGEARYNEQFF
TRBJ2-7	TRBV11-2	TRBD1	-	TGTGCCAGCAGCTCCCGGACAGGCCCAGGCGAGCAGTACTTC	CASSSRTGPGEQYF
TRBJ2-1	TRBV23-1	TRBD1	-	TGCGCCAGCACTAGGGACAGGGTCAATGAGCAGTTCTTC	CASTRDRVNEQFF
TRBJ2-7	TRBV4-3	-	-	TGCGCCAGCAGCCAAGGGAGAGAGGGCGTGGGGACCCAACCTCTCTACGAGCAGTACTTC	CASSQGREGVGTQPLYEQYF
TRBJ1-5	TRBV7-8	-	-	TGTGCCAGCAGCTCCCCCCCAGGGCAGGACCAGCCCCAGCATTTT	CASSSPPGQDQPQHF
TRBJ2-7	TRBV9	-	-	TGTGCCAGCAGCGTAGGACACGGACTGTACGAGCAGTACTTC	CASSVGHGLYEQYF
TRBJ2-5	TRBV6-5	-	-	TGTGCCAGCAGTTACCCCGGGGACGAAGAGACCCAGTACTTC	CASSYPGDEETQYF
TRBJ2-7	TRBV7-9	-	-	TGTGCCAGCAGCTTAATTCTAGGGCACAACGAGCAGTACTTC	CASSLILGHNEQYF
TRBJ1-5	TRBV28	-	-	TGTGCCAGCAGTTTATCCCAGCCAACCCAGCATTTT	CASSLSQPTQHF
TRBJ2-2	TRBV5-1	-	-	TGCGCCAGCAGCCCCCCTAGCACCGGGGAGCTGTTTTTT	CASSPPSTGELFF
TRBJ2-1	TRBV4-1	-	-	TGCGCCAGCAGCCAAGATCTGGTACTGTACAATGAGCAGTTCTTC	CASSQDLVLYNEQFF
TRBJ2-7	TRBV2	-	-	TGTGCCAGCAGTGCGGGTGTCGGGGGTAACTATTTCGACGAGCAGTACTTC	CASSAGVGGNYFDEQYF
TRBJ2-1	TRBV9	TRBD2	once	TGTGCCAGCAGCCCGGGGGGGACACTCTACAATGAGCAGTTCTTC	CASSPGGTLYNEQFF
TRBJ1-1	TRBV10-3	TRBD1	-	TGTGCCGTCGGACAGGGCTACACTGAAGCTTTCTTT	CAVGQGYTEAFF
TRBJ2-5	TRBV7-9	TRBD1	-	TGTGCCAGCAGAGATAACAGGGGGACCAAACAAGAGACCCAGTACTTC	CASRDNRGTKQETQYF
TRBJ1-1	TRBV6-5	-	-	TGTGCCAGCACCCAGGGGACTGAAGCTTTCTTT	CASTQGTEAFF
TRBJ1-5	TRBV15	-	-	TGTGCCACCAGGCGAGTAACAGGGAGGAACGATCAGCCCCAGCATTTT	CATRRVTGRNDQPQHF
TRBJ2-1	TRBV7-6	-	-	TGTGCCAGCAGCCTCCCCCCCTCCGGGACTAGGGGGCGGGATGAGCAGTTCTTC	CASSLPPSGTRGRDEQFF
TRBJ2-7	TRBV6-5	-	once	TGTGCCAGCAGCTCCCGGGACATCTCCTACGAGCAGTACTTC	CASSSRDISYEQYF
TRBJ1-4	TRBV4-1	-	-	TGCGCCAGCAGCCACCAAAAAGGCCCGGGGGAAAAACTGTTTTTT	CASSHQKGPGEKLFF
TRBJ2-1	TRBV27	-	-	TGTGCCAGCAGTTATTCCGGGACCAATGAGCAGTTCTTC	CASSYSGTNEQFF
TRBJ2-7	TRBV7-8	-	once	TGTGCCAGCAGCTTAGTTACGCGGGACAGCACCTACGAGCAGTACTTC	CASSLVTRDSTYEQYF
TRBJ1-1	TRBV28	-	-	TGTGCCAGCAGCACGACGTCGGGGCTCCGCCTCGGGGATGAAGCTTTCTTT	CASSTTSGLRLGDEAFF
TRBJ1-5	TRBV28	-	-	TGTGCCAGCATGGGGACGTATAGCAATCAGCCCCAGCATTTT	CASMGTYSNQPQHF
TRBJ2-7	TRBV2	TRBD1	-	TGTGCCAGAGGGGACAGGGTGTACTACGAGCAGTACTTC	CARGDRVYYEQYF
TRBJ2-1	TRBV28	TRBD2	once	TGTGCCAGCAGCCGAATGTTTAGCGGGAGATCTGGGGAGCAGTTCTTC	CASSRMFSGRSGEQFF
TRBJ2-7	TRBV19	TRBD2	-	TGTGCCAGTAGTATATTTCACTCTCGAGCGGGAGGGCCGGTGTACGAGCAGTACTTC	CASSIFHSRAGGPVYEQYF
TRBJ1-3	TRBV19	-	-	TGTGCCAGTAGGGAGACAGCCAGCTCTGGAAACACCATATATTTT	CASRETASSGNTIYF
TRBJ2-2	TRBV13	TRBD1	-	TGTGCCAGCAGCTTCGAATACAGGGGATCCGGGGAGCTGTTTTTT	CASSFEYRGSGELFF
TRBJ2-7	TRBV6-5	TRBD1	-	TGTGCCAGCAGTTCCCGGGACAGGGGTGCCGAGCAGTACTTC	CASSSRDRGAEQYF
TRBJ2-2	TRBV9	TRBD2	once	TGTGCCAGCAGCGTAGCTGGCCTAGCGGGAGCCACCGGGGAGCTGTTTTTT	CASSVAGLAGATGELFF
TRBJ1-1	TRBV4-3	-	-	TGCGCCAGCAGCCAAATCCTAACGGGGGGAAACACTGAAGCTTTCTTT	CASSQILTGGNTEAFF
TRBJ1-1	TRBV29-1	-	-	TGCAGCGTGGACCGAGGGGTTATGAACACTGAAGCTTTCTTT	CSVDRGVMNTEAFF
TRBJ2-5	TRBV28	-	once	TGTGCCAGCAGTGGGGGTGACAGCCAAGAGACCCAGTACTTC	CASSGGDSQETQYF
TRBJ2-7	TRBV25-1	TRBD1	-	TGTGCCAGCAGTGGGGACAGCCGATCCTACGAGCAGTACTTC	CASSGDSRSYEQYF
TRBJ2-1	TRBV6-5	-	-	TGTGCCAGCAGCGCACCCGGGACCGCCAATGAGCAGTTCTTC	CASSAPGTANEQFF